What follows is one TCR beta chain and its context. The source of the sample is a study of T cell responses to AZD1222 COVID-19 vaccine. Germline V lookup: CDR1 SGHKS, CDR2 YYEKEE (reference sequence). V shed 0 bases and J shed 5 bases, with 12 bases lying between them. CDR3 length: 14 residues. Generated by immunoSEQ multiplex PCR, the TCRdb table keeps only in-frame clones and is missing some. The sample includes around 120,000 clones, around 90% of them seen just once. The clonotype comes from an adult in good health. This chain links TRBV5-5 with TRBJ2-7; tentative D call: TRBD1 (6 bases). Source: peripheral blood, taken on day 0 of AZD1222 vaccination. CDR3 sequence: CASSLVGTSHEQYF. CDR3 nucleotide sequence: TGTGCCAGCAGCTTGGTGGGGACAAGCCACGAGCAGTACTTC.